This T cell receptor beta chain is drawn from a study of blood T cell repertoires in COVID-19. Study overall: Samples representing acute and convalescent COVID-19 were sourced from the United States, Italy and Spain. The cDNA or gDNA used as material had been derived from T cells, B-cell-depleted T cells, or PBMCs.

Germline V gives CDR1 KGHSH, CDR2 LQKENI. Trimming at V came to 2 bases and at J to 8 bases, leaving 9 bases not matched to a gene. The CDR3 is 15 residues long. As originally analysed: Estimated nucleated cell counts came from reference gene primer amplification. Generated by immunoSEQ multiplex PCR, the TCRdb table keeps only in-frame clones and is missing some. The DNA gave D and trimming, while V, J and clone size come from that table. The profile shows 260,000 or so clones, about 91% of them singletons. Participant-given clinical history determined each cohort assignment. The sequence derives from a woman in her thirties or forties with acute COVID-19. The chain has TRBV18 and TRBJ1-2; 9 nucleotides agree with TRBD1. The specimen was PBMCs or T cells enriched from blood (not recorded which). The CDR3 here is CASSPTDRGEGGYTF. The CDR3 DNA reads as TGTGCCAGCTCACCAACGGACAGGGGCGAGGGAGGCTACACCTTC.